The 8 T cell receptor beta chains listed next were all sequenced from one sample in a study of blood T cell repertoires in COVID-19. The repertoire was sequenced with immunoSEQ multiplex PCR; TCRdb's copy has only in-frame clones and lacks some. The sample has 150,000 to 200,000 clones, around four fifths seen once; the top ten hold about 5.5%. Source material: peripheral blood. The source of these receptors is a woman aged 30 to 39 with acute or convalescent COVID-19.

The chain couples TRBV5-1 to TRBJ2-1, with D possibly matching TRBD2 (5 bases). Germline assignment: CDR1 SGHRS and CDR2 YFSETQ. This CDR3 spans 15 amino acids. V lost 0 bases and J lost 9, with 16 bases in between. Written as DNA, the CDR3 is TGCGCCAGCAGCTTGGTGGAGGCAGGTGGAGGTGAGCAGTTCTTC. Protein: CASSLVEAGGGEQFF. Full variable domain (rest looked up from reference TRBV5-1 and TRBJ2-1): KAGVTQTPRYLIKTRGQQVTLSCSPISGHRSVSWYQQTPGQGLQFLFEYFSETQRNKGNFPGRFSGRQFSNSRSEMNVSTLELGDSALYLCASSLVEAGGGEQFFGPGTRLTVL.

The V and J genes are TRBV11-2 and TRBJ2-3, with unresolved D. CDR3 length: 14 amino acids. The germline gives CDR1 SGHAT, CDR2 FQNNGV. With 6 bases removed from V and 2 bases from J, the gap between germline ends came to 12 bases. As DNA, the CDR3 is TGTGCCAGCAGACAGATTGGGTCCACAGATACGCAGTATTTT. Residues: CASRQIGSTDTQYF.

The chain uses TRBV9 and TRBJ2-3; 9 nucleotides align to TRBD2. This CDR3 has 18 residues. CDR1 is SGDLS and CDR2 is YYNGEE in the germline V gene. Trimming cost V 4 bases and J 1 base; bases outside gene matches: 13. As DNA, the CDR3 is TGTGCCAGCAGCCCAAAAGTGGTAGCGGGGGCCCGCACAGATACGCAGTATTTT. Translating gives CASSPKVVAGARTDTQYF.

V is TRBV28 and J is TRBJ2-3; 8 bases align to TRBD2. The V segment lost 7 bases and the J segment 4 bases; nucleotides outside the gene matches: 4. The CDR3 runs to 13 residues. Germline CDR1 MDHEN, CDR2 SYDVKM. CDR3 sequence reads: CASIRAGADTQYF. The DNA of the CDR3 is TGTGCCAGCATCCGAGCGGGAGCAGATACGCAGTATTTT.

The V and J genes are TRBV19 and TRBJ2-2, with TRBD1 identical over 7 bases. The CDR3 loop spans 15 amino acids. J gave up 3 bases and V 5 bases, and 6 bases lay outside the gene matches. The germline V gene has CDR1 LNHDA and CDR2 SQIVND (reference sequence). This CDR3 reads CASSHGTADTGELFF. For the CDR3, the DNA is TGTGCCAGTAGTCACGGGACAGCGGACACCGGGGAGCTGTTTTTT.

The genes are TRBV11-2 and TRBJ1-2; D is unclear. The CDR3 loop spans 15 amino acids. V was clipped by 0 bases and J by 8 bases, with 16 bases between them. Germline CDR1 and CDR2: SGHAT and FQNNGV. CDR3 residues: CASSLDAAWREGYTF. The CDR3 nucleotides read TGTGCCAGCAGCTTAGATGCCGCGTGGAGGGAAGGCTACACCTTC.

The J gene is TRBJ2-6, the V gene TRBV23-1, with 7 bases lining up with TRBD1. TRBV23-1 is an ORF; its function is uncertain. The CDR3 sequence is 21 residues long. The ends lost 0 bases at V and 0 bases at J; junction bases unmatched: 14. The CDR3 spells CASSQSLARGRPSSGANVLTF. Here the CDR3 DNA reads TGCGCCAGCAGTCAATCGCTGGCAAGGGGGCGCCCCAGCTCTGGGGCCAACGTCCTGACTTTC.

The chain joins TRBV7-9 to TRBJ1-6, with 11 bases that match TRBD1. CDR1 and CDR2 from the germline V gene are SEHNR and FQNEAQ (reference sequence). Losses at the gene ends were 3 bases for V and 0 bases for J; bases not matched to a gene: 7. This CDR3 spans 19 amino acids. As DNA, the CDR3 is TGTGCCAGCAGCTTCCATGGGACAGGGGGAAGCTCCTATAATTCACCCCTCCACTTT. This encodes CASSFHGTGGSSYNSPLHF.